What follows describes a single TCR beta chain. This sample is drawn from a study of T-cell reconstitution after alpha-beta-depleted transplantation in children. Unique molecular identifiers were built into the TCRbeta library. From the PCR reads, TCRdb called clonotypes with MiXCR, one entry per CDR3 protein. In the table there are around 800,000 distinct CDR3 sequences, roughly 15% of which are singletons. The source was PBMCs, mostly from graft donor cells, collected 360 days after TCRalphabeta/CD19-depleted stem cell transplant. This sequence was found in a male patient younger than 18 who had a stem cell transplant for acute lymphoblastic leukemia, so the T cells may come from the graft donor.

CDR3 coding DNA: TGTGCCAGCAGTTTATTGGAGGGTACGGAAAAACTGTTTTTT. Protein sequence: CASSLLEGTEKLFF. The gene calls are TRBV27 and TRBJ1-4; D not certain. From germline, CDR1 is MNHEY and CDR2 SMNVEV (reference sequence). The CDR3 covers 14 residues. The V end lost 1 base, the J end lost 8 bases, and 11 bases lay between the germline ends.